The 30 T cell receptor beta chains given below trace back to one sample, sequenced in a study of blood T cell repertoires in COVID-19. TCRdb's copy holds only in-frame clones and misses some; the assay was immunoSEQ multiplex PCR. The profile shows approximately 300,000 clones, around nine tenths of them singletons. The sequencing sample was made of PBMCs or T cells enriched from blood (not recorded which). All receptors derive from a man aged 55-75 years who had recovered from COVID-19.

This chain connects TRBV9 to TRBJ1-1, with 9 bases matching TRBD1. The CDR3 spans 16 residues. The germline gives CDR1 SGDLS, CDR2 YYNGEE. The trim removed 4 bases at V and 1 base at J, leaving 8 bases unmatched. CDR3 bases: TGTGCCAGCAGCCCACGTTGGGACAGGGCGAACACTGAAGCTTTCTTT. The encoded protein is CASSPRWDRANTEAFF. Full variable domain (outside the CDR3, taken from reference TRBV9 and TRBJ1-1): DSGVTQTPKHLITATGQRVTLRCSPRSGDLSVYWYQQSLDQGLQFLIQYYNGEERAKGNILERFSAQQFPDLHSELNLSSLELGDSALYFCASSPRWDRANTEAFFGQGTRLTVV.

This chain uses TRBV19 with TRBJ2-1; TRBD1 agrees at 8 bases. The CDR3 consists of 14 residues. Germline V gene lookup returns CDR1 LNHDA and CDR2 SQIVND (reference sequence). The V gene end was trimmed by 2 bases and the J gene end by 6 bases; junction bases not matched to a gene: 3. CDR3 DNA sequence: TGTGCCAGTAGTATACGACAGGGGAGCAATGAGCAGTTCTTC. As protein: CASSIRQGSNEQFF.

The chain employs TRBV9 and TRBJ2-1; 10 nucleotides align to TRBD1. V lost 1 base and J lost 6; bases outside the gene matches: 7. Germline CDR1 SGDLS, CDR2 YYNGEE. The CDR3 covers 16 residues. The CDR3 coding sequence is TGTGCCAGCAGCGTATTCGGACAGGGGGTTTCCAATGAGCAGTTCTTC. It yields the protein CASSVFGQGVSNEQFF.

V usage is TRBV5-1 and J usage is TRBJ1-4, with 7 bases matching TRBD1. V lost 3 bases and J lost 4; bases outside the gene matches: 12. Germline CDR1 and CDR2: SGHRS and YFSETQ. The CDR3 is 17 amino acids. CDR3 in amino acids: CASSSGQLNPRNEKLFF. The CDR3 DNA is TGCGCCAGCAGCTCGGGACAGTTGAACCCCCGTAATGAAAAACTGTTTTTT. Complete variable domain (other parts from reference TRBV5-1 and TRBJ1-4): KAGVTQTPRYLIKTRGQQVTLSCSPISGHRSVSWYQQTPGQGLQFLFEYFSETQRNKGNFPGRFSGRQFSNSRSEMNVSTLELGDSALYLCASSSGQLNPRNEKLFFGSGTQLSVL.

In nucleotides, the CDR3 is TGTGCCAGCACAACAGAACAGAGTTACGAGCAGTACTTC. It translates to CASTTEQSYEQYF. The gene calls are TRBV2 and TRBJ2-7; D gene unclear. The V end lost 7 bases, the J end lost 4 bases, and 14 bases lay between the germline ends. Germline assignment: CDR1 SNHLY and CDR2 FYNNEI. This CDR3 comprises 13 residues.

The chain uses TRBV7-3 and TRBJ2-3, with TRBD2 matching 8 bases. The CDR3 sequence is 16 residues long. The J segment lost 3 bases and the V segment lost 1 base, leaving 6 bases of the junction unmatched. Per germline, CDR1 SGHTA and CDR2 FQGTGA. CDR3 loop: CASSLRGGTSTDTQYF. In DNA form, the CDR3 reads TGTGCCAGCAGCTTAAGGGGCGGGACTAGTACAGATACGCAGTATTTT.

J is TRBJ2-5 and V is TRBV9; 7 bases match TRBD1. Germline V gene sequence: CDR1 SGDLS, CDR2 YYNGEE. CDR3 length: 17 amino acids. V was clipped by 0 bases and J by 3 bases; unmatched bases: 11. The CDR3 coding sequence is TGTGCCAGCAGCGTAGGTTGGACAGGCGCCCCCAAAGAGACCCAGTACTTC. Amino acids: CASSVGWTGAPKETQYF.

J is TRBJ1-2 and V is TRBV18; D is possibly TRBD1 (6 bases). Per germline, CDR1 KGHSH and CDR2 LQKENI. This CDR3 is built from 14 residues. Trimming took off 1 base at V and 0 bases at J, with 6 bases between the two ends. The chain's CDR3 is CASSPQGANYGYTF. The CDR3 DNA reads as TGTGCCAGCTCACCACAGGGGGCTAACTATGGCTACACCTTC.

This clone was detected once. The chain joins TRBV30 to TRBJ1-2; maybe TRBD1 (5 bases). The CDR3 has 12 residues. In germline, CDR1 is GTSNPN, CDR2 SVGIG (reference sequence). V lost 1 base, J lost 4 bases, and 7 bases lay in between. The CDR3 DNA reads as TGTGCCTGGAGTGGGGGGGGCTATGGCTACACCTTC. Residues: CAWSGGGYGYTF. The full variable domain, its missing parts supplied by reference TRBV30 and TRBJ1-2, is SQTIHQWPATLVQPVGSPLSLECTVEGTSNPNLYWYRQAAGRGLQLLFYSVGIGQISSEVPQNLSASRPQDRQFILSSKKLLLSDSGFYLCAWSGGGYGYTFGSGTRLTVV.

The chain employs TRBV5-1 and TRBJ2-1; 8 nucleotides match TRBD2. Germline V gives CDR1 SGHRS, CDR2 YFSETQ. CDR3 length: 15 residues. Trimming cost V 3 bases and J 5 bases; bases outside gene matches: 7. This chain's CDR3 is CASSSTSATNNEQFF. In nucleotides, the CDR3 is TGCGCCAGCAGCTCGACTAGCGCCACAAACAATGAGCAGTTCTTC. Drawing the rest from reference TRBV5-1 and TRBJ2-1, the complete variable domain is KAGVTQTPRYLIKTRGQQVTLSCSPISGHRSVSWYQQTPGQGLQFLFEYFSETQRNKGNFPGRFSGRQFSNSRSEMNVSTLELGDSALYLCASSSTSATNNEQFFGPGTRLTVL.

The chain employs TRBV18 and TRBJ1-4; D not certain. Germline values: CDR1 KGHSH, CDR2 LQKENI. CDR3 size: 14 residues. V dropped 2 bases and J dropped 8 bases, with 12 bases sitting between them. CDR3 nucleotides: TGTGCCAGCTCACCAAAGAAGCAGGAAGAAAAACTGTTTTTT. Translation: CASSPKKQEEKLFF.

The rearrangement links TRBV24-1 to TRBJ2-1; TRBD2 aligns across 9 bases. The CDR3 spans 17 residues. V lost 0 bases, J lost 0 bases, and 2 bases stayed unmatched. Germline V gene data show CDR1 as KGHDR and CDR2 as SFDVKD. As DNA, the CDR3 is TGTGCCACCAGTGATTTGGTAGCGGGGGACTCCTACAATGAGCAGTTCTTC. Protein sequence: CATSDLVAGDSYNEQFF.

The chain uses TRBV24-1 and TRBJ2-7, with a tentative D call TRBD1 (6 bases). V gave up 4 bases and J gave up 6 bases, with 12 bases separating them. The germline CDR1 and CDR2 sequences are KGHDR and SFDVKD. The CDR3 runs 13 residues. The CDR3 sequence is CATSELTGFEQYF. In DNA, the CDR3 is TGTGCCACCAGTGAGTTAACAGGGTTCGAGCAGTACTTC.

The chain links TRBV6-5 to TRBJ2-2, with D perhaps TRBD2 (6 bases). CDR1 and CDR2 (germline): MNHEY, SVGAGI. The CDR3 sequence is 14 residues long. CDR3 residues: CVLSGLPNTGELFF. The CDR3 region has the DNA TGTGTTTTAAGCGGACTACCGAACACCGGGGAGCTGTTTTTT.

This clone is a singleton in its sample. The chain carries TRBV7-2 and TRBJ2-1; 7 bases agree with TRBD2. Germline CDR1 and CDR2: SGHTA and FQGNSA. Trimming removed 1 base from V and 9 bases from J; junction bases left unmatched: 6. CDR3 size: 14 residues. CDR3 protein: CASSLGREKGEQFF. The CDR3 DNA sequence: TGTGCCAGCAGCTTAGGGCGGGAGAAGGGTGAGCAGTTCTTC.

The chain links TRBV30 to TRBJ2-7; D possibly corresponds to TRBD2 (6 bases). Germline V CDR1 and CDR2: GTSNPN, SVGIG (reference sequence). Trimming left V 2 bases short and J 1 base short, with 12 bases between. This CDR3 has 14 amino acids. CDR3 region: CAWSHGRPSYEQYF. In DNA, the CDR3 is TGTGCCTGGAGTCATGGGAGGCCGTCCTACGAGCAGTACTTC.

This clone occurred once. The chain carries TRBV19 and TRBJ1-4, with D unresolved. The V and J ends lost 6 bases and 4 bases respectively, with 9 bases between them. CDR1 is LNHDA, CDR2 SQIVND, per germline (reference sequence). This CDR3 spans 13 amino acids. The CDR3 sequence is CASRRSLNEKLFF. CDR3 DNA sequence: TGTGCCAGTAGGCGGTCACTTAATGAAAAACTGTTTTTT.

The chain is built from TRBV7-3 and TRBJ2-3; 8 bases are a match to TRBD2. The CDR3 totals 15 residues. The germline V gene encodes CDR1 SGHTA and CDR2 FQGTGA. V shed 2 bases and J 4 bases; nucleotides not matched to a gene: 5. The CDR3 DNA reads TGTGCCAGCAGCTTACAGCGGGGGCAAGCAGATACGCAGTATTTT. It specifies CASSLQRGQADTQYF.

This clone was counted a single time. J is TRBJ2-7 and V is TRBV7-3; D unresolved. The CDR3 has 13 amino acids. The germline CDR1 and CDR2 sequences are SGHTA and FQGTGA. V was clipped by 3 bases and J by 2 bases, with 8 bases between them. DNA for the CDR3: TGTGCCAGCAGCTTCGACTCTACCTACGAGCAGTACTTC. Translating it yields CASSFDSTYEQYF. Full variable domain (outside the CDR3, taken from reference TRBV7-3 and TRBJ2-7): GAGVSQTPSNKVTEKGKYVELRCDPISGHTALYWYRQSLGQGPEFLIYFQGTGAADDSGLPNDRFFAVRPEGSVSTLKIQRTERGDSAVYLCASSFDSTYEQYFGPGTRLTVT.

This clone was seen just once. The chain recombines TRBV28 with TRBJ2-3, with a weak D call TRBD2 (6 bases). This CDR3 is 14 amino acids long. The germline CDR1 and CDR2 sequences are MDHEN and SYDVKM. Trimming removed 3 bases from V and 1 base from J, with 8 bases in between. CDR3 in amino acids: CASSLGGGTDTQYF. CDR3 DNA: TGTGCCAGCAGTTTGGGGGGAGGCACAGATACGCAGTATTTT. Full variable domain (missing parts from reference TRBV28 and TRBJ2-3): DVKVTQSSRYLVKRTGEKVFLECVQDMDHENMFWYRQDPGLGLRLIYFSYDVKMKEKGDIPEGYSVSREKKERFSLILESASTNQTSMYLCASSLGGGTDTQYFGPGTRLTVL.

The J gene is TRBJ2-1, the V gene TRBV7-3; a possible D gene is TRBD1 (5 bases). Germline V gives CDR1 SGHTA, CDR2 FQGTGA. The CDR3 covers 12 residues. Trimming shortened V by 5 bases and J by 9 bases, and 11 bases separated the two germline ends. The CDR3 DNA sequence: TGTGCCAGCAGCCCCCAGGGTATTGAGCAGTTCTTC. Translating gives CASSPQGIEQFF.

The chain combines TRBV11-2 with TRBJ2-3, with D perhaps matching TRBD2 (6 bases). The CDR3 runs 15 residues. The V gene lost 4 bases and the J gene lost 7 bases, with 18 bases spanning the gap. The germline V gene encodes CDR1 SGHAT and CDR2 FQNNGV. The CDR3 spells CASSSQTGGLYTQYF. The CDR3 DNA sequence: TGTGCCAGCAGCTCGCAGACTGGGGGACTGTATACGCAGTATTTT. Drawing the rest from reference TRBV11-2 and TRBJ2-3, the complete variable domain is EAGVAQSPRYKIIEKRQSVAFWCNPISGHATLYWYQQILGQGPKLLIQFQNNGVVDDSQLPKDRFSAERLKGVDSTLKIQPAKLEDSAVYLCASSSQTGGLYTQYFGPGTRLTVL.

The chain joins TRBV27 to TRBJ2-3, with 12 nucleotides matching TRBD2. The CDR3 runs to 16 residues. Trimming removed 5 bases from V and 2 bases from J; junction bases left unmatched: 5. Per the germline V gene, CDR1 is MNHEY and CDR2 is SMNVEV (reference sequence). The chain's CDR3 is CASSRRLAGVTDTQYF. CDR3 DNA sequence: TGTGCCAGCAGTCGTCGACTAGCGGGAGTCACAGATACGCAGTATTTT.

DNA of the CDR3: TGTGCCAGCAGGCCAGACAGGGAGTATGGCTACACCTTC. Amino acids: CASRPDREYGYTF. The J gene is TRBJ1-2, the V gene TRBV7-2; 7 bases are a match to TRBD1. The junction had 6 bases not matched to a gene; V was cut back by 6 bases and J by 5 bases. CDR1 SGHTA and CDR2 FQGNSA come from the germline V gene. CDR3 length equals 13 residues.

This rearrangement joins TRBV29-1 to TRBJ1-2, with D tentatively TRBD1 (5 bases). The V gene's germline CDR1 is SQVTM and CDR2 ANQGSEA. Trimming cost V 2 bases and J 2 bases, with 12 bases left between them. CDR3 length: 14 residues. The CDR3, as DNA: TGCAGCGTTGAAACGGCAGGGATAAACTATGGCTACACCTTC. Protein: CSVETAGINYGYTF. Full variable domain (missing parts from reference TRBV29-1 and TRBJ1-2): SAVISQKPSRDICQRGTSLTIQCQVDSQVTMMFWYRQQPGQSLTLIATANQGSEATYESGFVIDKFPISRPNLTFSTLTVSNMSPEDSSIYLCSVETAGINYGYTFGSGTRLTVV.

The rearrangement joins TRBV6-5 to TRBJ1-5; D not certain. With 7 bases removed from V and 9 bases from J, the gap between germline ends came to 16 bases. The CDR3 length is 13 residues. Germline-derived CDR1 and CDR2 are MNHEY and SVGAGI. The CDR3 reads CASKAGVSGPQHF. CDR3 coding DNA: TGTGCCAGCAAAGCCGGGGTTTCCGGGCCCCAGCATTTT.

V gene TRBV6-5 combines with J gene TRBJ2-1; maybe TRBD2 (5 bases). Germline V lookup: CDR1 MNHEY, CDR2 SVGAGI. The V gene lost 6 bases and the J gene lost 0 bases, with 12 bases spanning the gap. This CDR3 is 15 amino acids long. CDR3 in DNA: TGTGCCAGCAGCATGGAGGCCCCCTCCTACAATGAGCAGTTCTTC. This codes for CASSMEAPSYNEQFF.

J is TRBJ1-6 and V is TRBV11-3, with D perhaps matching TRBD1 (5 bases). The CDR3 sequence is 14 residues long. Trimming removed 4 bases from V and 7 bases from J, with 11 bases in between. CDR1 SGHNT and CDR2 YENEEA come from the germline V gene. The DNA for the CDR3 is TGTGCCAGCAGCTCGCGGGACGTGAATTCACCCCTCCACTTT. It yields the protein CASSSRDVNSPLHF.

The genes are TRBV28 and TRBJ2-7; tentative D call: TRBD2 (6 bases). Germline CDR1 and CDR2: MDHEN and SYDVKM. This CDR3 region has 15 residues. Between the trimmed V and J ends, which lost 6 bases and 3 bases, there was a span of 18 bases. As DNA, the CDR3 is TGTGCCAGCAGCTATGGGCCGGAGGGGCTCTACGAGCAGTACTTC. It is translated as CASSYGPEGLYEQYF.

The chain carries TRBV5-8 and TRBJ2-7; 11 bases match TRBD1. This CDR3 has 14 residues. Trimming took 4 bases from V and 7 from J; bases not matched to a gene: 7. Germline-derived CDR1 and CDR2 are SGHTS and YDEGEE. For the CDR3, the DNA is TGTGCCAGCAGCCGGACGGGACAGGGGGGGGAGCAGTACTTC. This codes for CASSRTGQGGEQYF.